Listed here are 13 T cell receptor beta chains from one sample, sequenced in a study of blood T cell repertoires in COVID-19. Clones were read by immunoSEQ multiplex PCR, and TCRdb kept only the in-frame ones, dropping some. The sample lists some 66,000 clones; 70% to 85% were seen once. Sequencing input: peripheral blood. Receptor source: a man aged 60-69 years with acute or convalescent COVID-19.

The CDR3 loop is CASSPTGGPAQHF. The CDR3 DNA is TGTGCCAGCAGCCCCACTGGAGGCCCGGCCCAGCATTTT. J is TRBJ1-5 and V is TRBV5-6; D unclear. Deletions cut 4 bases from V and 11 bases from J, with 16 bases between. The CDR3 runs to 13 residues. Germline V gene lookup returns CDR1 SGHDT and CDR2 YYEEEE.

J is TRBJ1-6 and V is TRBV18; the match to TRBD1 covers 8 bases. Unmatched junction bases numbered 3, after V lost 6 bases and J lost 8 bases. Germline loops: CDR1 KGHSH, CDR2 LQKENI. The length of the CDR3 is 13 residues. CDR3 in DNA: TGTGCCAGCTCGGACAGGGAGGATTCACCCCTCCACTTT. Its translation is CASSDREDSPLHF. The whole variable domain, filled in from reference TRBV18 and TRBJ1-6, reads NAGVMQNPRHLVRRRGQEARLRCSPMKGHSHVYWYRQLPEEGLKFMVYLQKENIIDESGMPKERFSAEFPKEGPSILRIQQVVRGDSAAYFCASSDREDSPLHFGNGTRLTVT.

The chain joins TRBV2 to TRBJ1-3; D unresolved. V lost 6 bases to trimming and J lost 2 bases, with 14 bases between them. The CDR3 runs to 15 residues. Per the germline V gene, CDR1 is SNHLY and CDR2 is FYNNEI. The CDR3: CASSLDTVPGNTIYF. The CDR3 coding sequence is TGTGCCAGCAGCCTCGACACCGTCCCTGGAAACACCATATATTTT.

The V gene is TRBV19, the J gene TRBJ2-2, with a tentative D call TRBD2 (6 bases). The CDR3 covers 16 residues. Trimming cost V 1 base and J 1 base, with 10 bases left between them. Germline V gene sequence: CDR1 LNHDA, CDR2 SQIVND (reference sequence). The CDR3 protein is CASSIAGTRNTGELFF. As DNA, the CDR3 is TGTGCCAGTAGTATAGCCGGGACTCGGAACACCGGGGAGCTGTTTTTT. Combining the CDR3 with reference TRBV19 and TRBJ2-2 gives the whole variable domain DGGITQSPKYLFRKEGQNVTLSCEQNLNHDAMYWYRQDPGQGLRLIYYSQIVNDFQKGDIAEGYSVSREKKESFPLTVTSAQKNPTAFYLCASSIAGTRNTGELFFGEGSRLTVL.

V usage is TRBV5-1 and J usage is TRBJ2-1; 9 bases are a match to TRBD2. CDR1 is SGHRS, CDR2 YFSETQ, per germline. With V trimmed by 3 bases and J by 5 bases, 6 bases remained unmatched. The CDR3 is made up of 15 amino acids. The CDR3 loop reads CASSYRVAGDNEQFF. The CDR3 bases are TGCGCCAGCAGCTATAGGGTAGCGGGGGACAATGAGCAGTTCTTC.

The CDR3 nucleotides read TGTGCCAGCGGGAGACAGGCCTATCAGCCCCAGCATTTT. It codes for CASGRQAYQPQHF. This chain connects TRBV2 to TRBJ1-5; D might be TRBD1 (6 bases). Germline loops: CDR1 SNHLY, CDR2 FYNNEI. The CDR3 length is 13 residues. V lost 8 bases to trimming and J lost 5 bases, with 13 bases between them. Supplemented by reference TRBV2 and TRBJ1-5, the full variable domain reads EPEVTQTPSHQVTQMGQEVILRCVPISNHLYFYWYRQILGQKVEFLVSFYNNEISEKSEIFDDQFSVERPDGSNFTLKIRSTKLEDSAMYFCASGRQAYQPQHFGDGTRLSIL.

This rearrangement joins TRBV5-6 to TRBJ1-2, with 7 bases identical to TRBD1. The V segment lost 4 bases and the J segment 2 bases; nucleotides outside the gene matches: 2. Germline V gives CDR1 SGHDT, CDR2 YYEEEE. This CDR3 comprises 13 residues. The CDR3 region has the DNA TGTGCCAGCAGCCTACAGGGGAACTATGGCTACACCTTC. Protein sequence: CASSLQGNYGYTF.

V and J are TRBV6-5 and TRBJ1-5; 11 positions agree with TRBD1. V gave up 6 bases and J gave up 3 bases; unmatched junction bases: 4. Germline loops: CDR1 MNHEY, CDR2 SVGAGI. This CDR3 is built from 15 residues. The CDR3 DNA follows: TGTGCCAGCAGGGTGGACAGGGGGCCCAATCAGCCCCAGCATTTT. Its translation: CASRVDRGPNQPQHF.

The gene calls are TRBV3-1 (or the pseudogene TRBV3-2) and TRBJ2-7; 9 bases fit TRBD2. Unmatched junction bases numbered 3, after V lost 4 bases and J lost 2 bases. The CDR3 runs to 14 residues. CDR1 and CDR2 (germline): LGHDT, YNNKEL (reference sequence). The CDR3 DNA reads as TGTGCCAGCAGCCTAATAGCGGGGGCCTACGAGCAGTACTTC. Translated, it gives CASSLIAGAYEQYF.

This CDR3 is CASSPTGWGEKLFF. In DNA form, the CDR3 reads TGTGCCAGTAGTCCCACAGGATGGGGCGAAAAACTGTTTTTT. The V call is TRBV19, the J call TRBJ1-4; possibly TRBD1 for D (5 bases). Trimming took off 5 bases at V and 8 bases at J, with 15 bases between the two ends. Germline loops: CDR1 LNHDA, CDR2 SQIVND (reference sequence). The CDR3 length is 14 residues.

This rearrangement joins TRBV2 to TRBJ2-1; 10 bases fit TRBD2. Germline CDR1 SNHLY, CDR2 FYNNEI. The CDR3 consists of 14 residues. V shed 4 bases, J shed 8 bases, and the junction held 5 bases outside the gene matches. The CDR3 DNA reads as TGTGCCAGCAGTGCGGTAGCGGGGGGTTATGAGCAGTTCTTC. This encodes CASSAVAGGYEQFF.

V and J are TRBV4-2 and TRBJ1-3; 7 bases are a match to TRBD1. This CDR3 is built from 16 residues. Losses at the gene ends were 0 bases for V and 2 bases for J; bases not matched to a gene: 4. Germline CDR1 and CDR2: LGHNA and YNFKEQ. In DNA, the CDR3 is TGTGCCAGCAGCCAAGATAGGCAGGGGGCTGGAAACACCATATATTTT. Its protein product is CASSQDRQGAGNTIYF.

The rearrangement links TRBV29-1 to TRBJ1-1; 7 bases agree with TRBD1. CDR3 size: 13 residues. V dropped 6 bases and J dropped 4; count of bases not matched to a gene: 8. Germline CDR1 and CDR2: SQVTM and ANQGSEA. Here the CDR3 DNA reads TGCAGCGTGAATAGACAGGGCGGCACTGAAGCTTTCTTT. Translation: CSVNRQGGTEAFF.